The next 14 T cell receptor beta chains were all read from a single sample in a study of blood T cell repertoires in COVID-19. Clones were read by immunoSEQ multiplex PCR, and TCRdb kept only the in-frame ones, dropping some. Of approximately 450,000 clones listed, 87% are singletons. What was sequenced was PBMCs or T cells enriched from blood (not recorded which). Every receptor here comes from a woman under 30 with acute COVID-19.

The CDR3 DNA reads TGTGCCAGCAGCAGACCGGGACAGGGGGCCTACGAGCAGTACTTC. It is translated as CASSRPGQGAYEQYF. The gene calls are TRBV7-9 and TRBJ2-7, with TRBD1 matching over 11 bases. The junction had 5 bases not matched to a gene; V was cut back by 5 bases and J by 2 bases. CDR1 and CDR2 (germline): SEHNR, FQNEAQ (reference sequence). The CDR3 runs to 15 residues.

The genes are TRBV2 and TRBJ2-1; D gene uncertain. The CDR3 is 11 residues long. Looked up from germline, CDR1 is SNHLY and CDR2 is FYNNEI. V was cut by 10 bases and J by 5 bases, with 9 bases left in between. The CDR3 loop is CATYTNNEQFF. CDR3 bases: TGTGCCACCTATACGAACAATGAGCAGTTCTTC.

The J gene is TRBJ2-7, the V gene TRBV4-1; D is perhaps TRBD1 (7 bases). Per the germline V gene, CDR1 is MGHRA and CDR2 is YSYEKL. The CDR3 is 15 residues long. Trimming left V 4 bases short and J 2 bases short, with 15 bases between. CDR3: CASSLTEGATYEQYF. The CDR3 nucleotides are TGCGCCAGCAGCCTCACGGAGGGGGCGACCTACGAGCAGTACTTC.

The V gene is TRBV27, the J gene TRBJ2-1; 9 bases are shared with TRBD2. The CDR3 consists of 15 residues. J lost 2 bases, V lost 4 bases, and 3 bases had no gene match. In germline, CDR1 is MNHEY, CDR2 SMNVEV (reference sequence). The DNA for the CDR3 is TGTGCCAGCAGTTCCCCTAGCGGGGCCTACAATGAGCAGTTCTTC. Translation gives CASSSPSGAYNEQFF.

This clone was seen more than once but under ten times. The gene calls are TRBV25-1 and TRBJ1-5; D might be TRBD1 (5 bases). This CDR3 comprises 12 residues. V dropped 3 bases and J dropped 7 bases, with 7 bases sitting between them. Per germline, CDR1 MGHDK and CDR2 SYGVNS. DNA of the CDR3: TGTGCCAGCAGTGACGGGGGACAGCCCCAGCATTTT. Amino acids: CASSDGGQPQHF. Complete variable domain (other parts from reference TRBV25-1 and TRBJ1-5): EADIYQTPRYLVIGTGKKITLECSQTMGHDKMYWYQQDPGMELHLIHYSYGVNSTEKGDLSSESTVSRIRTEHFPLTLESARPSHTSQYLCASSDGGQPQHFGDGTRLSIL.

The rearrangement uses TRBV30 and TRBJ1-3; 10 nucleotides line up with TRBD1. The CDR3 is 13 amino acids. Germline V lookup: CDR1 GTSNPN, CDR2 SVGIG (reference sequence). The junction had 2 bases not matched to a gene; V was cut back by 5 bases and J by 4 bases. The CDR3 protein is CAWDRGHGNTIYF. The CDR3 nucleotides read TGTGCCTGGGACAGGGGGCACGGAAACACCATATATTTT.

This chain uses TRBV12-3 or TRBV12-4 with TRBJ1-4; 8 nucleotides align to TRBD1. J lost 13 bases, V lost 4 bases, and 2 bases had no gene match. CDR3 length: 11 residues. The CDR3 is CASSSTGGLFF. The CDR3 coding sequence is TGTGCCAGCAGTTCTACAGGGGGACTGTTTTTT.

This sequence joins TRBV27 and TRBJ2-3; 10 positions agree with TRBD1. V was pared by 5 bases and J by 8 bases, with 10 bases of the junction left unmatched. From germline, CDR1 is MNHEY and CDR2 SMNVEV (reference sequence). The CDR3 has 15 residues. CDR3 bases: TGTGCCAGCAGTCCAATGACAGGGGGCGGGCGTACGCAGTATTTT. Translation gives CASSPMTGGGRTQYF.

The V call is TRBV5-1, the J call TRBJ2-7, with 10 bases that match TRBD1. CDR3 length equals 14 residues. The germline CDR1 and CDR2 sequences are SGHRS and YFSETQ. After removal of 3 bases from V and 4 bases from J, the junction contained 4 bases not matched to a gene. The DNA of the CDR3 is TGCGCCAGCAGCTCGACAGGGGGCCGATACGAGCAGTACTTC. This sequence encodes CASSSTGGRYEQYF.

V and J are TRBV19 and TRBJ1-5; 7 bases line up with TRBD1. The ends lost 7 bases at V and 2 bases at J; junction bases unmatched: 5. Germline CDR1 LNHDA, CDR2 SQIVND (reference sequence). The CDR3 sequence is 14 residues long. CDR3 protein: CASTPTGGNQPQHF. The DNA for the CDR3 is TGTGCCAGTACCCCAACAGGGGGCAATCAGCCCCAGCATTTT. The full variable domain, with the rest looked up from reference TRBV19 and TRBJ1-5, is DGGITQSPKYLFRKEGQNVTLSCEQNLNHDAMYWYRQDPGQGLRLIYYSQIVNDFQKGDIAEGYSVSREKKESFPLTVTSAQKNPTAFYLCASTPTGGNQPQHFGDGTRLSIL.

J is TRBJ1-6 and V is TRBV5-1; no clear D. Germline loops: CDR1 SGHRS, CDR2 YFSETQ. There are 14 residues in the CDR3. With 4 bases removed from V and 6 bases from J, the gap between germline ends came to 11 bases. The CDR3 region has the DNA TGCGCCAGCAGCCCCTGGACTTTTAATTCACCCCTCCACTTT. Its translation: CASSPWTFNSPLHF.

The chain couples TRBV6-1 to TRBJ2-1; 11 nucleotides line up with TRBD2. Germline loops: CDR1 MNHNS, CDR2 SASEGT. This CDR3 spans 16 amino acids. V was pared by 4 bases and J by 9 bases, with 11 bases of the junction left unmatched. CDR3 amino acids: CASSVSTSGSGGEQFF. The CDR3 DNA sequence: TGTGCCAGCAGTGTCTCCACTAGCGGGAGTGGTGGTGAGCAGTTCTTC.

This chain links TRBV13 with TRBJ2-4, with 7 nucleotides matching TRBD2. The CDR3 has 15 amino acids. Germline V lookup: CDR1 PRHDT, CDR2 FYEKMQ (reference sequence). Germline trimming cut 4 bases from V and 3 bases from J; bases unmatched to any gene: 6. The CDR3 coding sequence is TGTGCCAGCAGCTGCTGGCCGGGGGGCAAAAACATTCAGTACTTC. This encodes CASSCWPGGKNIQYF.

The chain is built from TRBV7-8 and TRBJ1-2; 8 positions agree with TRBD1. The CDR3 extends over 14 amino acids. The trim removed 0 bases at V and 8 bases at J, leaving 5 bases unmatched. Germline CDR1 and CDR2: SGHVS and FQNEAQ. CDR3 amino acids: CASSLAQGVEGYTF. As DNA, the CDR3 is TGTGCCAGCAGCTTAGCACAGGGGGTGGAGGGCTACACCTTC.